This T cell receptor beta chain comes out of a study of Graves' ophthalmopathy and Graves' hyperthyroidism. Researchers took RNA transcripts and amplified TCR beta CDR3 regions from them. Following a first-round RT-PCR that used HTBI primers, a second-round multiplex PCR was carried out. A single record per CDR3 protein comes from TCRdb applying MiXCR to the multiplex PCR reads. The sample holds hundreds of thousands of distinct CDR3 sequences, approximately 42% seen once. The CDR3 has 14 amino acids. Germline CDR1 is DFQATT and CDR2 is SNEGSKA (reference sequence). Trimming removed 7 bases from V and 0 bases from J; junction bases left unmatched: 3.

Sequenced input: peripheral blood. The chain joins TRBV20-1 to TRBJ2-1; 10 bases are a match to TRBD2. The clonotype originates from an adult man with Graves' ophthalmopathy. The CDR3 DNA sequence: TGCAGTGGGAGCGGGGGGGCCTCCTACAATGAGCAGTTCTTC. Its translation is CSGSGGASYNEQFF.